The 9 T cell receptor beta chains given below trace back to one sample, sequenced in a study of CD8 T cells in Susac syndrome. Reverse transcription of roughly 0.5 to 1 ug RNA was carried out with random hexamers. One entry per CDR3 protein, called by TCRdb with MiXCR from the immunoSEQ multiplex PCR reads. The sample gives about 80,000 distinct CDR3 sequences, 95% to 96% of which show up once; more than 0.35% is in the top ten. The sample was CD8+ T cells from PBMCs. The receptors originated from a human donor with Susac syndrome.

The chain links TRBV29-1 to TRBJ2-1, with 8 bases lining up with TRBD1. V trimming: 7 bases; J trimming: 5 bases; junction bases outside the gene matches: 4. This CDR3 contains 12 residues. Germline values: CDR1 SQVTM, CDR2 ANQGSEA. CDR3 residues: CSAGTGDNEQFF. CDR3 in DNA: TGCAGCGCTGGGACAGGCGACAATGAGCAGTTCTTC.

J is TRBJ1-5 and V is TRBV20-1, with 7 bases aligning to TRBD1. The ends lost 5 bases at V and 3 bases at J; junction bases unmatched: 7. Germline V gene lookup returns CDR1 DFQATT and CDR2 SNEGSKA (reference sequence). The CDR3 covers 14 residues. The CDR3 sequence is CSASGGPSNQPQHF. The CDR3 nucleotides are TGCAGTGCTTCAGGGGGACCTTCCAATCAGCCCCAGCATTTT.

The chain links TRBV21-1 to TRBJ2-7; the table's D call, TRBD2, has no DNA check behind it. TRBV21-1 is shown as a pseudogene. CDR3 size: 11 residues. This CDR3 is CASSKEEVQYF. CDR3 bases: TGTGCCAGCAGCAAAGAGGAGGTGCAGTACTTC.

The V gene is TRBV6-6, the J gene TRBJ2-7, with a tentative D call TRBD1 (6 bases). The CDR3 has 14 amino acids. The V and J ends lost 5 bases and 2 bases respectively, with 13 bases between them. CDR1 MNHNY and CDR2 SVGAGI come from the germline V gene (reference sequence). In DNA, the CDR3 is TGTGCCAGCAGTACACGGACAGTCCCCTACGAGCAGTACTTC. It yields the protein CASSTRTVPYEQYF.

The genes are TRBV12-3 or TRBV12-4 and TRBJ2-4; no clear D gene. The CDR3 consists of 12 residues. V was pared by 9 bases and J by 7 bases, with 13 bases between. CDR3 DNA: TGTGCCAGTACACATACAGCGAACATTCAGTACTTC. It codes for CASTHTANIQYF.

The J gene is TRBJ2-1, the V gene TRBV2; 8 nucleotides match TRBD2. The V gene's germline CDR1 is SNHLY and CDR2 FYNNEI. The CDR3 is 14 residues long. The junction had 10 bases not matched to a gene; V was cut back by 8 bases and J by 7 bases. The CDR3, as DNA: TGTGCCAGCTGGGGTAGCGGGACCCTAAATGAGCAGTTCTTC. Amino acids: CASWGSGTLNEQFF.

The V call is TRBV20-1, the J call TRBJ1-1, with D unresolved. Trimming left V 1 base short and J 1 base short, with 19 bases between. There are 17 residues in the CDR3. From germline, CDR1 is DFQATT and CDR2 SNEGSKA (reference sequence). CDR3 region: CSARVQRRGLANTEAFF. CDR3 DNA sequence: TGCAGTGCTAGAGTCCAAAGGAGAGGGCTCGCGAACACTGAAGCTTTCTTT.

The chain joins TRBV28 to TRBJ2-7, with unresolved D. In germline, CDR1 is MDHEN, CDR2 SYDVKM. Trimming pared 6 bases from V and 0 bases from J, leaving 6 bases between. The CDR3 contains 12 residues. The CDR3 here is CASSTLSYEQYV. Written as DNA, the CDR3 is TGTGCCAGCAGCACCCTCTCCTACGAGCAGTACGTC.

The gene calls are TRBV29-1 and TRBJ2-1; 7 bases agree with TRBD1. Trimming removed 5 bases from V and 3 bases from J; junction bases left unmatched: 7. The germline gives CDR1 SQVTM, CDR2 ANQGSEA. This CDR3 has 14 residues. The DNA of the CDR3 is TGCAGCGTTCAGGTCCGGGACAGCTACAATGAGCAGTTCTTC. Protein product: CSVQVRDSYNEQFF.